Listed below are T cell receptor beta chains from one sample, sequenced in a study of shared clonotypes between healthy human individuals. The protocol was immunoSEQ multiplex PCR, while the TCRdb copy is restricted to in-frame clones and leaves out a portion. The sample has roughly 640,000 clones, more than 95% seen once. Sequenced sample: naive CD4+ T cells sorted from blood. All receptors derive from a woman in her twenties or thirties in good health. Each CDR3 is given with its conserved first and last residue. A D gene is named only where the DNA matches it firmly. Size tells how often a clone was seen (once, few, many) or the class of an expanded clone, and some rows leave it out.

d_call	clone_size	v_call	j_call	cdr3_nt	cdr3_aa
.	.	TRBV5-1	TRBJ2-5	TGCGCCAGCAGCTTGCAGGGAGACAAAGAGACCCAGTACTTC	CASSLQGDKETQYF
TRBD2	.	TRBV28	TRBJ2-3	TGTGCCAGCACCGTGAGCGGGAGGAGCACAGATACGCAGTATTTT	CASTVSGRSTDTQYF
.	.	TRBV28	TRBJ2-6	TGTGCCAGCAGTTTATGGGACAGATCAAGCGGGGCCAACGTCCTGACTTTC	CASSLWDRSSGANVLTF
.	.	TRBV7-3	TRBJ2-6	TGTGCCAGCAGCTTAACCGGATCTGGGGCCAACGTCCTGACTTTC	CASSLTGSGANVLTF
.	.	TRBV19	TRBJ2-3	TGTGCCAGTAGTCCTCACGAGGGGCTTCCTACCTATGGCACAGATACGCAGTATTTT	CASSPHEGLPTYGTDTQYF
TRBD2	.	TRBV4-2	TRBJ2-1	TGTGCCAGCAGCCAAGGACTAGCGGGTCTCAATGAGCAGTTCTTC	CASSQGLAGLNEQFF
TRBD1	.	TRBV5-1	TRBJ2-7	TGTGCCAGCAGCACAACAGGGGCTGGCGAGCAGTACTTC	CASSTTGAGEQYF
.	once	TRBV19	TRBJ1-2	TGTGCCAGTAGTCCCACGAGGGATACTAGCTACACCTTC	CASSPTRDTSYTF
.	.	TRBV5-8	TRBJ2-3	TGTGCCAGCCTCCGGCGGACAGTTACAGATACGCAGTATTTT	CASLRRTVTDTQYF
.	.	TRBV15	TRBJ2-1	TGTGCCACCAGCAGAGGAGGGGCAGCGCACAATGAGCAGTTCTTC	CATSRGGAAHNEQFF
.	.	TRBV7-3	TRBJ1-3	TGTGCCAGCAGCTTATTACCGGGCGTCGGAAACACCATATATTTT	CASSLLPGVGNTIYF
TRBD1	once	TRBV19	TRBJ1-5	TGTGCCGGGGGGGACAGGGAGGGGCTTTGTAGCAATCAGCCCCAGCATTTT	CAGGDREGLCSNQPQHF
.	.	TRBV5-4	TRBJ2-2	TGTGCCAGCACGCAGAGGGCGAACACCGGGGAGCTGTTTTTT	CASTQRANTGELFF
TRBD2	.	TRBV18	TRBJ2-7	TGTGCCAGCTCACCAGACGGTAGCGGGAGTTCCGAGCAGTACTTC	CASSPDGSGSSEQYF
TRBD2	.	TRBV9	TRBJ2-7	TGTGCCAGCAGCGTAGCTACGGGGGGATCTGGGTCGGACGAGCAGTACTTC	CASSVATGGSGSDEQYF
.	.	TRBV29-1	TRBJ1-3	TGCAGCATCGGGGGCGGCGGGAACACCATATATTTT	CSIGGGGNTIYF
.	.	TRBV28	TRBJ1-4	TGTGCCAGCACCAACGCTGGGGGTAATGAAAAACTGTTTTTT	CASTNAGGNEKLFF
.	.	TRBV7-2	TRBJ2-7	TGTGCCAGCAGCCGGGGCGGGGCCTACGAGCAGTACTTC	CASSRGGAYEQYF
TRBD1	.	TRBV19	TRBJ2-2	TGTGCCAGTAGCGGGGACAGGGTTCGAGCCGGGGAGCTGTTTTTT	CASSGDRVRAGELFF
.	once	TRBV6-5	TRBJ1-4	TGTGCCAGCAGTTACGGGAGGGTAGAAAAACTGTTTTTT	CASSYGRVEKLFF
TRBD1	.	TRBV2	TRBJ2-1	TGTGCCAGCAGGTCTCCGGGACAGGGACATTACAATGAGCAGTTCTTC	CASRSPGQGHYNEQFF
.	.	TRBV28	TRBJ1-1	TGTGCCAGCAGTTTTGGGTGGAGGGGGGCTGAAGCTTTCTTT	CASSFGWRGAEAFF
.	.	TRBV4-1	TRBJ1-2	TGCGCCAGCAGTCCGACGGGGAACTATGGCTACACCTTC	CASSPTGNYGYTF
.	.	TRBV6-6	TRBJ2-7	TGTGCCAGCAGTTATACCTTTGAGGGCTACGAGCAGTACTTC	CASSYTFEGYEQYF
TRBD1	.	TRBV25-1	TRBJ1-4	TGTGCCAGCAGTGAATTGACAGGGATGGAAAAACTGTTTTTT	CASSELTGMEKLFF